The entry below describes one TCR beta chain. Its antigen is undetermined. This record comes from a study of vaccination effects on CD4 cells after COVID-19. Overall study context: It was a median of 72 days after the second dose that post-vaccine samples were obtained.

Data came from immunoSEQ multiplex PCR; TCRdb stores just in-frame clones and leaves some out. Among roughly 68,000 clones listed, over 70% were seen once. After expansion with viral peptide pools in the ViraFEST assay, antigen-specific CD4+ T cells were sequenced. Upon completion of about 10 days in culture, CD4+ T cells were isolated. Everyone in the study got two shots of either the BNT162b2 or mRNA-1273 vaccine. On day 3 and again on day 7, half the medium was replaced with IL-2 medium. This CDR3 is 13 amino acids long. Looked up from germline, CDR1 is SNHLY and CDR2 is FYNNEI. The V end lost 8 bases, the J end lost 3 bases, and 13 bases lay between the germline ends.

The chain recombines TRBV2 with TRBJ1-1; weak D call: TRBD1 (5 bases). The sequencing here drew on CD4+ T cells from PBMCs cultured with HCoV-229E spike peptides, taken after COVID-19 vaccination. This receptor was obtained from a human donor who received a COVID-19 vaccine. CDR3 amino acids: CASGGNSHTEAFF. CDR3 coding DNA: TGTGCCAGCGGGGGGAATAGTCACACTGAAGCTTTCTTT.